Shown below are 29 T cell receptor beta chains from a single sample sequenced in a study of Tregs in tolerant kidney transplant recipients. Related graft donors supplied nonmyeloablative bone marrow transplants, and mixed chimerism was transient. Measured with immunoSEQ multiplex PCR; TCRdb has only the in-frame clones, and not every one. Among tens of thousands of clones, over 85% were seen once, and the ten largest hold 1.6%. The sequencing used CD4+ T cells from blood (PBMCs), collected 12 months after the transplant. These receptor sequences come from a human patient who received a combined kidney and bone marrow transplant. Some T cells may have originated in the graft donor.

This clone was recorded a few times. V gene TRBV10-3 combines with J gene TRBJ1-1; 7 positions agree with TRBD1. The CDR3 spans 15 residues. Germline CDR1 reads ENHRY; CDR2 reads SYGVKD. Trimming took 9 bases from V and 0 from J; bases not matched to a gene: 10. The CDR3 DNA reads TGTGCCATGACACAGGGGCCAGGGATGAACACTGAAGCTTTCTTT. It is translated as CAMTQGPGMNTEAFF.

In this sample, this clone turned up once. The chain uses TRBV7-2 and TRBJ2-1, with D tentatively TRBD2 (7 bases). CDR1 is SGHTA and CDR2 is FQGNSA in the germline V gene. The CDR3 is 18 residues long. Trimming shortened V by 5 bases and J by 4 bases, and 24 bases separated the two germline ends. The CDR3 DNA reads as TGTGCCAGCAGCAAACAGGTCGGGGGGCCGGGACTATACAATGAGCAGTTCTTC. Amino acids: CASSKQVGGPGLYNEQFF.

Of note for this clone: A read error may account for a junction end that differs from germline. The chain uses TRBV7-3 and TRBJ1-2; D uncertain. The CDR3 covers 12 residues. CDR1 and CDR2 from the germline V gene are SGHTA and FQGTGA. The CDR3, as DNA: TGTGCCAGCAGCCCCGTCGACGGAGTCGTCTTCTTC. This translates into CASSPVDGVVFF.

The gene calls are TRBV2 and TRBJ2-1; TRBD2 aligns across 7 bases. Germline-derived CDR1 and CDR2 are SNHLY and FYNNEI. The CDR3 consists of 15 residues. V lost 2 bases, J lost 2 bases, and 3 bases stayed unmatched. CDR3 residues: CASSESLAAYNEQFF. Written as DNA, the CDR3 is TGTGCCAGCAGTGAATCTCTAGCGGCCTACAATGAGCAGTTCTTC. Drawing the rest from reference TRBV2 and TRBJ2-1, the complete variable domain is EPEVTQTPSHQVTQMGQEVILRCVPISNHLYFYWYRQILGQKVEFLVSFYNNEISEKSEIFDDQFSVERPDGSNFTLKIRSTKLEDSAMYFCASSESLAAYNEQFFGPGTRLTVL.

J is TRBJ2-7 and V is TRBV5-1, with TRBD1 as a possible D gene (5 bases). From germline, CDR1 is SGHRS and CDR2 YFSETQ. Trimming pared 0 bases from V and 5 bases from J, leaving 15 bases between. This CDR3 contains 15 residues. The CDR3 spells CASSLDWAGKDEQYF. Here the CDR3 DNA reads TGCGCCAGCAGCTTGGATTGGGCAGGGAAGGACGAGCAGTACTTC. The complete variable domain, with remaining parts taken from reference TRBV5-1 and TRBJ2-7, reads KAGVTQTPRYLIKTRGQQVTLSCSPISGHRSVSWYQQTPGQGLQFLFEYFSETQRNKGNFPGRFSGRQFSNSRSEMNVSTLELGDSALYLCASSLDWAGKDEQYFGPGTRLTVT.

V gene TRBV27 combines with J gene TRBJ2-7; 9 bases are a match to TRBD1. The junction had 6 bases not matched to a gene; V was cut back by 2 bases and J by 4 bases. Germline CDR1 and CDR2: MNHEY and SMNVEV (reference sequence). The CDR3 covers 15 residues. The CDR3 region has the DNA TGTGCCAGCAGTTTACTGGACAGGGGTACATACGAGCAGTACTTC. Its translation is CASSLLDRGTYEQYF.

Concerning this clone: One end of the junction varies from germline; a read error may be responsible. Other DNA sequences in the same sample also yield this CDR3. The chain joins TRBV7-2 to TRBJ1-4; 7 positions agree with TRBD1. Per the germline V gene, CDR1 is SGHTA and CDR2 is FQGNSA. There are 15 residues in the CDR3. This CDR3 reads CASSLGGGSNEKLFF. The CDR3 DNA follows: TGTGCCAGCAGCTTAGGAGGGGGCTCTAATGAGAAACTGTTTTTT.

This clone has only one observation. The chain is built from TRBV25-1 and TRBJ2-3, with 7 bases fitting TRBD2. The V segment lost 1 base and the J segment 1 base; nucleotides outside the gene matches: 2. The germline V gene encodes CDR1 MGHDK and CDR2 SYGVNS. This CDR3 spans 15 amino acids. The CDR3 DNA reads TGTGCCAGCAGTGAATGGGAGGGACGCACAGATACGCAGTATTTT. Encoded protein: CASSEWEGRTDTQYF.

CDR3 loop: CASSPRTGGAYF. The CDR3 bases are TGTGCCAGCTCACCACGGACAGGGGGTGCGTACTTC. The chain has TRBV18 and TRBJ2-7; 10 bases fit TRBD1. Germline assignment: CDR1 KGHSH and CDR2 LQKENI. CDR3 length: 12 residues. Trimming removed 1 base from V and 12 bases from J; junction bases left unmatched: 3.

The chain employs TRBV28 and TRBJ1-5, with D possibly matching TRBD1 (6 bases). The CDR3 totals 15 residues. V lost 3 bases to trimming and J lost 3 bases, with 12 bases between them. In germline, CDR1 is MDHEN, CDR2 SYDVKM. The DNA of the CDR3 is TGTGCCAGCAGTTTTCCCGGGACACCCAATCAGCCCCAGCATTTT. Its translation is CASSFPGTPNQPQHF.

The V call is TRBV7-3, the J call TRBJ2-3; unclear D gene. The CDR3 consists of 12 residues. Germline CDR1 is SGHTA and CDR2 is FQGTGA. Trimming took 5 bases from V and 6 from J, leaving 9 bases between them. The CDR3 loop is CASSLPTDTQYF. As DNA, the CDR3 is TGTGCCAGCAGCCTTCCTACGGATACGCAGTATTTT. Complete variable domain (other parts from reference TRBV7-3 and TRBJ2-3): GAGVSQTPSNKVTEKGKYVELRCDPISGHTALYWYRQSLGQGPEFLIYFQGTGAADDSGLPNDRFFAVRPEGSVSTLKIQRTERGDSAVYLCASSLPTDTQYFGPGTRLTVL.

The chain has TRBV11-2 and TRBJ2-5, with TRBD1 matching 8 bases. V gave up 1 base and J gave up 2 bases; unmatched junction bases: 12. CDR1 and CDR2 from the germline V gene are SGHAT and FQNNGV. The CDR3 is 18 amino acids. This CDR3 is CASSLVTQGARQQETQYF. CDR3 coding DNA: TGTGCCAGCAGCTTAGTTACCCAGGGGGCGCGTCAGCAAGAGACCCAGTACTTC. Supplemented by reference TRBV11-2 and TRBJ2-5, the full variable domain reads EAGVAQSPRYKIIEKRQSVAFWCNPISGHATLYWYQQILGQGPKLLIQFQNNGVVDDSQLPKDRFSAERLKGVDSTLKIQPAKLEDSAVYLCASSLVTQGARQQETQYFGPGTRLLVL.

CDR3 coding DNA: TGCAGTGCTGAGGGCGGGTCACCCCTCCACTTT. Translated: CSAEGGSPLHF. The rearrangement uses TRBV20-1 and TRBJ1-6; D gene uncertain. CDR1 and CDR2 (germline): DFQATT, SNEGSKA (reference sequence). The V end was cut by 5 bases, the J end by 10 bases, with 9 bases between. This CDR3 is 11 amino acids long.

In its sample, this clone was seen once. The chain carries TRBV11-3 and TRBJ2-7, with a weak D call TRBD2 (6 bases). The CDR3 extends over 15 amino acids. V was pared by 4 bases and J by 4 bases, with 17 bases between. The germline V gene has CDR1 SGHNT and CDR2 YENEEA. CDR3 residues: CASSSGGDLRYEQYF. The CDR3 bases are TGTGCCAGCAGCTCTGGCGGGGACCTCAGGTACGAGCAGTACTTC. Combining the CDR3 with reference TRBV11-3 and TRBJ2-7 gives the whole variable domain EAGVVQSPRYKIIEKKQPVAFWCNPISGHNTLYWYLQNLGQGPELLIRYENEEAVDDSQLPKDRFSAERLKGVDSTLKIQPAELGDSAVYLCASSSGGDLRYEQYFGPGTRLTVT.

This clone showed up just a few times. The chain has TRBV19 and TRBJ1-5; D not certain. The germline V gene has CDR1 LNHDA and CDR2 SQIVND (reference sequence). The germline V and J ends were trimmed by 6 bases and 4 bases, with 16 bases remaining between them. This CDR3 is 15 amino acids long. In DNA, the CDR3 is TGTGCCAGTAGCCCCCCTCGAGGAAGGAATCAGCCCCAGCATTTT. Translated: CASSPPRGRNQPQHF.

Only one count was recorded for this clone. V usage is TRBV28 and J usage is TRBJ2-1, with 8 bases fitting TRBD2. Trimming cost V 1 base and J 7 bases; bases outside gene matches: 9. There are 16 residues in the CDR3. Germline V gene sequence: CDR1 MDHEN, CDR2 SYDVKM. The CDR3 coding sequence is TGTGCCAGCAGTTTATATCCGGGGGGGCTGGTAAATGAGCAGTTCTTC. It codes for CASSLYPGGLVNEQFF.

The chain employs TRBV7-7 and TRBJ2-1; 14 positions agree with TRBD2. The CDR3 covers 15 residues. V gave up 5 bases and J gave up 8 bases; unmatched junction bases: 5. The germline CDR1 and CDR2 sequences are SSHAT and FNYEAQ (reference sequence). The CDR3 DNA reads as TGTGCCAGCAGCCGGGGACTAGCGGGAGTGGATGAGCAGTTCTTC. The encoded protein is CASSRGLAGVDEQFF.

The chain uses TRBV19 and TRBJ2-1, with 8 bases matching TRBD2. The CDR3 totals 13 residues. V lost 10 bases to trimming and J lost 1 base; unmatched junction nucleotides: 3. Germline CDR1 LNHDA, CDR2 SQIVND (reference sequence). The CDR3 protein is CATSSGSYNEQFF. In DNA form, the CDR3 reads TGTGCCACCTCTAGCGGGTCCTACAATGAGCAGTTCTTC. The whole variable domain, remainder taken from reference TRBV19 and TRBJ2-1, is DGGITQSPKYLFRKEGQNVTLSCEQNLNHDAMYWYRQDPGQGLRLIYYSQIVNDFQKGDIAEGYSVSREKKESFPLTVTSAQKNPTAFYLCATSSGSYNEQFFGPGTRLTVL.

This clone was seen a single time. CDR3 amino acids: CASSPPPGGTNYGYTF. CDR3 nucleotide sequence: TGTGCCAGCAGCCCCCCCCCAGGGGGCACAAACTATGGCTACACCTTC. The chain couples TRBV7-9 to TRBJ1-2; 8 bases are a match to TRBD1. The CDR3 sequence is 16 residues long. J gave up 2 bases and V 5 bases, and 10 bases lay outside the gene matches. Germline CDR1 is SEHNR and CDR2 is FQNEAQ (reference sequence).

The J gene is TRBJ2-5, the V gene TRBV11-3; D not certain. Trimming stripped 1 base from V and 5 bases from J, with 14 bases between. The length of the CDR3 is 15 residues. Germline CDR1 and CDR2: SGHNT and YENEEA. CDR3 loop: CASSLGGPMEETQYF. The CDR3 bases are TGTGCCAGCAGCTTAGGTGGCCCAATGGAGGAGACCCAGTACTTC.

This clone was detected a few times. The genes are TRBV27 and TRBJ2-5; 12 nucleotides agree with TRBD2. The J call is uncertain, as TRBJ2-7 better fits the DNA end. The germline gives CDR1 MNHEY, CDR2 SMNVEV (reference sequence). The CDR3 covers 15 residues. The CDR3 DNA reads as TGTGCCAGCTGCCCTCTAGCGGGAGGGAACTACGAGCAGTACTTC. Translated: CASCPLAGGNYEQYF.

This chain uses TRBV5-1 with TRBJ2-7; 10 nucleotides agree with TRBD2. The CDR3 runs to 17 residues. The trim removed 4 bases at V and 5 bases at J, leaving 15 bases unmatched. The germline V gene encodes CDR1 SGHRS and CDR2 YFSETQ. This CDR3 is CASSPSPVEAGGDEQYF. CDR3 DNA sequence: TGCGCCAGCAGCCCCTCTCCGGTTGAAGCGGGGGGGGACGAGCAGTACTTC.

The chain links TRBV10-3 to TRBJ2-2; D is perhaps TRBD2 (5 bases). Germline CDR1 and CDR2: ENHRY and SYGVKD. Trimming took 11 bases from V and 4 from J, leaving 17 bases between them. The CDR3 length is 14 residues. The CDR3 sequence: CAASGLVGTGELFF. As DNA, the CDR3 is TGTGCCGCGTCGGGGTTAGTTGGCACCGGGGAGCTGTTTTTT.

This clone was seen more than once but under ten times. CDR3 protein: CAISGLKTGTTGELFF. CDR3 coding DNA: TGTGCCATCAGTGGGTTAAAGACAGGAACCACCGGGGAGCTGTTTTTT. V usage is TRBV10-3 and J usage is TRBJ2-2; D possibly corresponds to TRBD1 (6 bases). CDR1 ENHRY and CDR2 SYGVKD come from the germline V gene. Trimming pared 4 bases from V and 4 bases from J, leaving 16 bases between. This CDR3 is 16 amino acids long.

This clone was found a few times. The chain uses TRBV10-1 and TRBJ1-5; D uncertain. The germline V gene encodes CDR1 WNHNN and CDR2 SYGVQD (reference sequence). The CDR3 is 14 amino acids. V was cut by 10 bases and J by 6 bases, with 19 bases left in between. The CDR3 sequence is CANFLKPGGQPQHF. The CDR3, as DNA: TGCGCCAACTTCCTTAAACCCGGTGGTCAGCCCCAGCATTTT.

The chain employs TRBV5-6 and TRBJ1-4; D might be TRBD1 (5 bases). The germline V gene has CDR1 SGHDT and CDR2 YYEEEE. The V end was cut by 3 bases, the J end by 2 bases, with 11 bases between. The CDR3 spans 15 residues. The CDR3 DNA reads as TGTGCCAGCAGCTACGCCTGGGGCACTAATGAAAAACTGTTTTTT. Its protein is CASSYAWGTNEKLFF. Full variable domain (missing parts from reference TRBV5-6 and TRBJ1-4): DAGVTQSPTHLIKTRGQQVTLRCSPKSGHDTVSWYQQALGQGPQFIFQYYEEEERQRGNFPDRFSGHQFPNYSSELNVNALLLGDSALYLCASSYAWGTNEKLFFGSGTQLSVL.

The chain is built from TRBV2 and TRBJ2-4; D remains unclear. The V end lost 1 base, the J end lost 0 bases, and 7 bases lay between the germline ends. CDR1 SNHLY and CDR2 FYNNEI come from the germline V gene. The CDR3 is 15 residues long. The CDR3 bases are TGTGCCAGCAGTGAAGACTGGTTAGCCAAAAACATTCAGTACTTC. Its translation: CASSEDWLAKNIQYF.

The V gene is TRBV2, the J gene TRBJ1-2; tentative D call: TRBD1 (6 bases). The CDR3 totals 12 residues. CDR1 and CDR2 from the germline V gene are SNHLY and FYNNEI. V shed 5 bases and J shed 5 bases, with 9 bases lying between them. CDR3 nucleotide sequence: TGTGCCAGCAGTCGACAGGTTTATGGCTACACCTTC. This encodes CASSRQVYGYTF.

The chain links TRBV7-7 to TRBJ2-2; 8 bases align to TRBD1. The germline gives CDR1 SSHAT, CDR2 FNYEAQ (reference sequence). The CDR3 spans 13 residues. Germline trimming cut 8 bases from V and 5 bases from J; bases unmatched to any gene: 4. The CDR3 here is CASGRQGTGELFF. The CDR3 DNA reads TGTGCCAGCGGCCGACAGGGGACCGGGGAGCTGTTTTTT. The full variable domain, with the rest looked up from reference TRBV7-7 and TRBJ2-2, is GAGVSQSPRYKVTKRGQDVTLRCDPISSHATLYWYQQALGQGPEFLTYFNYEAQPDKSGLPSDRFSAERPEGSISTLTIQRTEQRDSAMYRCASGRQGTGELFFGEGSRLTVL.